This is a list of T cell receptor beta chains from one sample in a study of blood T cell repertoires in COVID-19. The repertoire was sequenced with immunoSEQ multiplex PCR; TCRdb's copy has only in-frame clones and lacks some. The sample records 150,000 to 190,000 clones, about 86% being singletons. Sequences were obtained from PBMCs or T cells enriched from blood (not recorded which). The receptors shown here come from a man aged 45-65 years who had recovered from COVID-19. Each CDR3 is given without its conserved first and last residue.

>TRBJ2-3|TRBV3-1/TRBV3-2
ASSQLAGGPDTQY
>TRBJ1-1|TRBV5-1
ASSDLGRARYNNTEAF
>TRBJ1-6|TRBV18
ASSPGQGTNSPLH
>TRBJ2-2|TRBV30
AWRTGVQVGELF
>TRBJ1-2|TRBV4-1
ASSQGGPGGYGYT
>TRBJ2-7|TRBV11-2
ASSLTSGVTSYEQY
>TRBJ1-6|TRBV5-1
ASSFREASSYNSPLH
>TRBJ1-1|TRBV4-3
ASSPSTGRVKAF
>TRBJ2-7|TRBV13
ASSFGRLREQY
>TRBJ1-4|TRBV23-1
ASRLPRDTKLF
>TRBJ1-2|TRBV7-9
ASSLALGGEEGYT
>TRBJ1-3|TRBV19
ASSRQGAPLSGNTIY
>TRBJ2-7|TRBV2
ASSEWDRGYEQY
>TRBJ2-5|TRBV15
ATSRGSSGAETQY